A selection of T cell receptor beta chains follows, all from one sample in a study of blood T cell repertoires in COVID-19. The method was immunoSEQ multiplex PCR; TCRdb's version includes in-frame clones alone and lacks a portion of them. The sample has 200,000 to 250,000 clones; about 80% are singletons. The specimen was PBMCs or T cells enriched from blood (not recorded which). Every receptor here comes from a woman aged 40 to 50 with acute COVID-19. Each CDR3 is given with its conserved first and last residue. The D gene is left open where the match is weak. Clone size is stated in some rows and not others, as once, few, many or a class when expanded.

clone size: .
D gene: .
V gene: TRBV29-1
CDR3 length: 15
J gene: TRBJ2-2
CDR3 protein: CSARVQDSFSGELFF
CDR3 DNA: TGCAGCGCGCGGGTTCAAGATTCGTTTAGTGGGGAGCTGTTTTTT

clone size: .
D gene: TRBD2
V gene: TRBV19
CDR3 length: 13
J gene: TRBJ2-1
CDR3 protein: CASSIGGGNEQFF
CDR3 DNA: TGTGCCAGTAGTATAGGGGGGGGGAATGAGCAGTTCTTC

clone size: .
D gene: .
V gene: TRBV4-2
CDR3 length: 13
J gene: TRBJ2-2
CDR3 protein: CASSQDRTGELFF
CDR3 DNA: TGTGCCAGCAGCCAAGACCGCACCGGGGAGCTGTTTTTT

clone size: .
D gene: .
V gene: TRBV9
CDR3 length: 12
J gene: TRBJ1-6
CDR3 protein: CASGAGRSPLHF
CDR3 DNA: TGTGCCAGTGGGGCAGGTCGGTCACCCCTCCACTTT

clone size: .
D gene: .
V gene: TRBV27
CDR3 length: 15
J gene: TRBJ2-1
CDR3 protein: CASSPGGSSYNEQFF
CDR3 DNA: TGTGCCAGCAGTCCGGGGGGCAGCTCCTACAATGAGCAGTTCTTC

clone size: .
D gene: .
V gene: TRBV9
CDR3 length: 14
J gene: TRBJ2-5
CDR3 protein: CASSVGADGETQYF
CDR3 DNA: TGTGCCAGCAGCGTGGGGGCAGACGGGGAGACCCAGTACTTC

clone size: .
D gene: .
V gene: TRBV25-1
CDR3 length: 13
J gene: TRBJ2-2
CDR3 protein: CASSDSFTGELFF
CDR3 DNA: TGTGCCAGCAGTGATAGTTTCACCGGGGAGCTGTTTTTT

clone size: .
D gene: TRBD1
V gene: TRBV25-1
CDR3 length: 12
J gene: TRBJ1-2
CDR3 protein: CASYRQGNGYTF
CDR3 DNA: TGTGCCAGCTATAGACAGGGGAATGGCTACACCTTC

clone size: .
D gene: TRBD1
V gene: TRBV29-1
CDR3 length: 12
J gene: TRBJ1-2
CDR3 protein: CSVEDRSMSYTF
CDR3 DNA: TGCAGCGTTGAGGACAGGTCTATGAGCTACACCTTC

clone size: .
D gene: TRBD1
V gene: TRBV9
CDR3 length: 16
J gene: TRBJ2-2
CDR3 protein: CASSPGQGPDTGELFF
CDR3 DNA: TGTGCCAGCAGCCCCGGACAGGGGCCGGACACCGGGGAGCTGTTTTTT

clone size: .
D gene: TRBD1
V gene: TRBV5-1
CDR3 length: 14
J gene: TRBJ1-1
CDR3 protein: CASRTGTENTEAFF
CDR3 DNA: TGCGCCAGCAGAACCGGGACAGAGAACACTGAAGCTTTCTTT

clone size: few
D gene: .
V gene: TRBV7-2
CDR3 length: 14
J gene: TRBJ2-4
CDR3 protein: CASSLRLAKNIQYF
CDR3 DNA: TGTGCCAGCAGCTTGAGGCTAGCGAAAAACATTCAGTACTTC

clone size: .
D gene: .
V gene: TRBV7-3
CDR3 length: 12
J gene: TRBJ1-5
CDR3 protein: CASSLEREPQHF
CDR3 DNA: TGTGCCAGCAGCTTAGAGAGAGAGCCCCAGCATTTT

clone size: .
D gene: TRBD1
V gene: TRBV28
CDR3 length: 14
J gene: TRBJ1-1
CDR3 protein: CASTRTGRWAEAFF
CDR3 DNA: TGTGCCAGCACCAGGACAGGCCGTTGGGCTGAAGCTTTCTTT

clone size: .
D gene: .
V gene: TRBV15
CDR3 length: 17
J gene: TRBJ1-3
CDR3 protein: CATSRERTGYSGNTIYF
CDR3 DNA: TGTGCCACCAGCAGAGAGAGAACAGGTTACTCTGGAAACACCATATATTTT

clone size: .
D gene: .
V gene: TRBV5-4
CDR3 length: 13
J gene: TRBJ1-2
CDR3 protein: CASSPGDYYGYTF
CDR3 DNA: TGTGCCAGCAGCCCGGGGGATTACTATGGCTACACCTTC

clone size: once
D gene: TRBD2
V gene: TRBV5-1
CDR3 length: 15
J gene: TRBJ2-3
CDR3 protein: CASSLAREGTDTQYF
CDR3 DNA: TGCGCCAGCAGCTTGGCGCGGGAGGGCACAGATACGCAGTATTTT

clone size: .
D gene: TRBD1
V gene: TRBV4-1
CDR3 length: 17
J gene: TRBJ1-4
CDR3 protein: CASSPKYSTGISEKLFF
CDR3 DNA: TGCGCCAGCAGCCCGAAGTATTCGACAGGGATAAGTGAAAAACTGTTTTTT

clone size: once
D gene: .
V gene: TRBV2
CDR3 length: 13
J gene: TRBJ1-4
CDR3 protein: CASRRQPEEKLFF
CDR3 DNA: TGTGCCAGCAGACGACAGCCCGAAGAAAAACTGTTTTTT

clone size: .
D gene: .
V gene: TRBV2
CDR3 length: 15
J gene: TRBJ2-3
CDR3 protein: CASSEEGVGTDTQYF
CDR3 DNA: TGTGCCAGCAGTGAAGAGGGAGTTGGGACAGATACGCAGTATTTT

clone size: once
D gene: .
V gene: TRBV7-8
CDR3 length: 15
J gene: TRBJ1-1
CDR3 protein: CASSLVGGKNTEAFF
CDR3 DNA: TGTGCCAGCAGCTTGGTCGGGGGAAAGAACACTGAAGCTTTCTTT

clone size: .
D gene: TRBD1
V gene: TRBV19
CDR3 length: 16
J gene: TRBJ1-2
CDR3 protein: CASSPRWDRVNYGYTF
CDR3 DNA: TGTGCCAGTAGTCCAAGGTGGGACAGGGTGAACTATGGCTACACCTTC

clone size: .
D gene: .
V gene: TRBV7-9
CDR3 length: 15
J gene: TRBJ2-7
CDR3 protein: CASTLYEVNHNEQYF
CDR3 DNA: TGTGCCAGCACCCTTTACGAGGTGAATCACAACGAGCAGTACTTC

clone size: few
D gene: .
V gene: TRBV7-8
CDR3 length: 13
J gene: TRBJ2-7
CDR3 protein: CASSLASTGEQYF
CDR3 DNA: TGTGCCAGCAGCTTAGCGTCTACGGGCGAGCAGTACTTC

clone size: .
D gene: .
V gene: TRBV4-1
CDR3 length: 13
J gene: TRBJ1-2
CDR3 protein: CASSQREDYGYTF
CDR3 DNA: TGCGCCAGCAGCCAACGAGAGGACTATGGCTACACCTTC

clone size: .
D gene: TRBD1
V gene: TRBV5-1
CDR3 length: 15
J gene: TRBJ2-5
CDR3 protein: CASSGTGLGLETQYF
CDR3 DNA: TGCGCCAGCAGCGGGACAGGGTTGGGGTTAGAGACCCAGTACTTC

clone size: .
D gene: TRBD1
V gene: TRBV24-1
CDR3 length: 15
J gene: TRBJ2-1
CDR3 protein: CATSEFGQGVGEQFF
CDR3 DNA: TGTGCCACCAGTGAGTTCGGACAGGGGGTCGGGGAGCAGTTCTTC

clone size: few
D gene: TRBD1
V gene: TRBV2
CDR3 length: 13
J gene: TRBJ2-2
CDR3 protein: CASRLTGTGELFF
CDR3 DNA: TGTGCCAGCAGGCTGACAGGGACCGGGGAGCTGTTTTTT

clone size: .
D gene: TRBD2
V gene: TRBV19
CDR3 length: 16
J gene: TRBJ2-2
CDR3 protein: CASSPTSGGDTGELFF
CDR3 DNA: TGTGCCAGTAGTCCGACTAGCGGGGGAGACACCGGGGAGCTGTTTTTT

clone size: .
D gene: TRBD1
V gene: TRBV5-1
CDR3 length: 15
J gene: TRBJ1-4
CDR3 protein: CASSFGQGGYEKLFF
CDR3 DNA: TGCGCCAGCAGCTTTGGGCAGGGGGGTTATGAAAAACTGTTTTTT

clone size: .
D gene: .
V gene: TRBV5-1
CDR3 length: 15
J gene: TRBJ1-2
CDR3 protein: CATRISLTEHYGYTF
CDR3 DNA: TGCGCCACCAGAATAAGCTTGACAGAACACTATGGCTACACCTTC

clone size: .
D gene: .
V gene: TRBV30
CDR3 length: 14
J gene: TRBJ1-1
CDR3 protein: CAWSSPINNPGAFF
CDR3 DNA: TGTGCCTGGAGTTCCCCCATCAACAACCCTGGAGCTTTCTTT

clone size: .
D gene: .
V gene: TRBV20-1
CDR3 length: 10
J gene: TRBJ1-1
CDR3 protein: CSTLGTEAFF
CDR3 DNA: TGCAGTACTCTCGGCACTGAAGCTTTCTTT

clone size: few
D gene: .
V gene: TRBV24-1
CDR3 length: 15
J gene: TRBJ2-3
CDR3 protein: CATSERAGDTDTQYF
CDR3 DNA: TGTGCCACCAGTGAAAGGGCAGGGGACACAGATACGCAGTATTTT

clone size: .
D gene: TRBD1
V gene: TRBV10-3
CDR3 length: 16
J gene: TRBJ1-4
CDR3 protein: CATSPGTGSTNEKLFF
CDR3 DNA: TGTGCCACTTCCCCCGGGACAGGTTCAACTAATGAAAAACTGTTTTTT

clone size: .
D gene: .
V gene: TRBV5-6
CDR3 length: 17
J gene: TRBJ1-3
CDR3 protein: CASSLWGDTRSGNTIYF
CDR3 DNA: TGTGCCAGCAGCTTGTGGGGGGATACCCGCTCTGGAAACACCATATATTTT

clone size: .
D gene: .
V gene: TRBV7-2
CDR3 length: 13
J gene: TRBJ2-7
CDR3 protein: CASTPSPGYEQYF
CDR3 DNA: TGTGCCAGCACCCCATCGCCGGGATACGAGCAGTACTTC

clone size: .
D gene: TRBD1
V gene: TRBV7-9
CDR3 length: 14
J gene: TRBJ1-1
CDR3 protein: CASSSQGGATEAFF
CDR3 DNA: TGTGCCAGCAGCTCCCAAGGGGGCGCGACTGAAGCTTTCTTT

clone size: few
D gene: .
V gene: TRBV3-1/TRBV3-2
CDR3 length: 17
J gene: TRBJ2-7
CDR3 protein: CASSQLSMGQRSGEQYF
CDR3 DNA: TGTGCCAGCAGCCAACTCAGTATGGGACAAAGGTCTGGCGAGCAGTACTTC

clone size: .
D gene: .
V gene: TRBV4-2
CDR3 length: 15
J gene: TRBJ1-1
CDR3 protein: CASSQTTGSNTEAFF
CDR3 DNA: TGTGCCAGCAGCCAAACGACAGGATCGAACACTGAAGCTTTCTTT

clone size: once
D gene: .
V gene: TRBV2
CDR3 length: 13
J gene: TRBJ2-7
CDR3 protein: CASSRGGSSEQYF
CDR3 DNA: TGTGCCAGCAGTAGGGGCGGCTCGTCGGAGCAGTACTTC

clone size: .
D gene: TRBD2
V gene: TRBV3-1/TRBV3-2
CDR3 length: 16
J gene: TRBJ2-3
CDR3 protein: CASSQRISGGTDTQYF
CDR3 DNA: TGTGCCAGCAGCCAACGGATTAGCGGGGGCACAGATACGCAGTATTTT

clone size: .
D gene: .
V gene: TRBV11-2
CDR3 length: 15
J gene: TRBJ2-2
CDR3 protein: CASSLSQGSTGELFF
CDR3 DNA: TGTGCCAGCAGCTTAAGTCAGGGGTCCACCGGGGAGCTGTTTTTT

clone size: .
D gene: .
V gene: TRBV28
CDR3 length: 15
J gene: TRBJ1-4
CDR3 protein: CASSLGQGGREKLFF
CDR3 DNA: TGTGCCAGCAGTTTAGGTCAGGGAGGTCGGGAAAAACTGTTTTTT

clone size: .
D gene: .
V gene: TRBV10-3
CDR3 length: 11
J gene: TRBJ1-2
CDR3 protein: CAIKGNGGYTF
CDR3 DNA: TGTGCCATCAAGGGGAACGGCGGCTACACCTTC

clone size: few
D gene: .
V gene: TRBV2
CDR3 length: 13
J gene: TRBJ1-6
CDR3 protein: CASRRTENSPLHF
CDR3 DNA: TGTGCCAGCAGGAGGACAGAAAATTCACCCCTCCACTTT

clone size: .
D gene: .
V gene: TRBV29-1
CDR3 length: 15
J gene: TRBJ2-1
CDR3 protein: CSVDGGSSTMFEQFF
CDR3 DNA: TGCAGCGTTGATGGAGGGTCTAGTACAATGTTTGAGCAGTTCTTC

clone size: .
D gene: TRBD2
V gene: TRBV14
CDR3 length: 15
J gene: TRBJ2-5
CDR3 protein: CANHLLAGGPETQYF
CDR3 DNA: TGTGCCAACCATCTTTTAGCGGGGGGGCCCGAGACCCAGTACTTC

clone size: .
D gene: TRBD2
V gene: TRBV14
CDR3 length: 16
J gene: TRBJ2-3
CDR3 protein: CASSHGLAGEVDTQYF
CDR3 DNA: TGTGCCAGCAGCCACGGGCTAGCGGGAGAGGTAGATACGCAGTATTTT

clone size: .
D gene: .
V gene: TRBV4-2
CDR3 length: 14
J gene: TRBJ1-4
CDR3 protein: CASSQGGGTEELFF
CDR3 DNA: TGTGCCAGCAGCCAAGGGGGGGGGACCGAAGAACTGTTTTTT